Here is one TCR beta chain with its context. Its antigen specificity is not known. No clone much larger than this one lies a single base away; base qualities are absent. Preparation of the library involved the immunoSEQ multiplex PCR assay. This immuneACCESS table, as held by TCRdb, lists in-frame sequences with V and J called but not all clones. Of the missing ones, under half trace to an unresolved V gene in checked studies; the others have no known cause. The sample table contains over 3,500 clones; only one count was recorded for around 90% of them. The top ten constitute 2.5% to 3.5% of the sample. Repertoires were sampled multiple times during chemoradiotherapy, which allowed clonal expansion in the tumor microenvironment to be followed. The CDR3 holds 15 amino acids from the cysteine to the phenylalanine. The retained sequence is limited to the CDR3, 45 bases, with the frame set at the first base. The V and J ends are trimmed by 5 bases and 3 bases, leaving 17 bases between them. CDR1 and CDR2 (SEHNR, FQNEAQ) derive from the germline V gene (reference sequence).

The sample originates from a study of chemoradiotherapy in HPV16-positive cancers (dated by TCRdb to the early 2020s). For context, the study as a whole: Using functional T-cell assays on cells from two HPV16-positive patients, the researchers defined candidate HPV-specific T-cell clones and common TCR motifs. TCR repertoires from some 90 patients with HPV-related cancers were then used to track the candidate HPV-specific TCRs and motifs. The study asked whether T-cell immunity to the HPV oncoproteins E6 and E7 changes during chemoradiotherapy and whether this immunity affects survival.

General findings and caveats noted by the study authors: The functional definition of HPV-specific T cells came from only a couple of HPV16-positive patients, and the survival association was reported for HPV16-positive patients. Expansion of candidate HPV-specific clones and E7-related TCR motifs was observed in the tumor microenvironment during treatment, whereas no such expansion was observed for non-HPV-specific T cells. Among HPV16-positive patients, expansion of HPV-responsive T cells during chemoradiotherapy was associated with better recurrence-free survival.

This clonotype was sampled from a human donor with HPV-associated anogenital cancer. The rearranged chain carries TRBV7-9 and TRBJ2-7; matching of 5 bases hints at TRBD2 as the D gene. Sampling was performed from a patient who underwent chemoradiotherapy. This receptor has the CDR3 CASSPTGPRVYEQYF. The nucleotide sequence is TGTGCCAGCAGCCCTACCGGGCCGCGGGTCTACGAGCAGTACTTC.